This T cell receptor beta chain was identified during a study of OX40 agonist ivuxolimab in advanced cancers. The data were produced by immunoSEQ multiplex PCR, yet TCRdb's version contains in-frame clones alone and is incomplete. The table shows about 64,000 clones, with about 85% occurring only once. Germline assignment: CDR1 MDHEN and CDR2 SYDVKM. There are 11 residues in the CDR3. V lost 6 bases and J lost 4, with 7 bases in between. The specimen comprised CD4+ or CD8+ T cells sorted from blood, sampled in a trial of the OX40 agonist ivuxolimab. The source is an adult with an advanced solid tumor such as melanoma, head and neck, liver or kidney cancer. The chain couples TRBV28 to TRBJ2-7, with D uncertain. CDR3 sequence (DNA): TGTGCCAGCAGAACTAAATACGAGCAGTACTTC. It codes for CASRTKYEQYF.